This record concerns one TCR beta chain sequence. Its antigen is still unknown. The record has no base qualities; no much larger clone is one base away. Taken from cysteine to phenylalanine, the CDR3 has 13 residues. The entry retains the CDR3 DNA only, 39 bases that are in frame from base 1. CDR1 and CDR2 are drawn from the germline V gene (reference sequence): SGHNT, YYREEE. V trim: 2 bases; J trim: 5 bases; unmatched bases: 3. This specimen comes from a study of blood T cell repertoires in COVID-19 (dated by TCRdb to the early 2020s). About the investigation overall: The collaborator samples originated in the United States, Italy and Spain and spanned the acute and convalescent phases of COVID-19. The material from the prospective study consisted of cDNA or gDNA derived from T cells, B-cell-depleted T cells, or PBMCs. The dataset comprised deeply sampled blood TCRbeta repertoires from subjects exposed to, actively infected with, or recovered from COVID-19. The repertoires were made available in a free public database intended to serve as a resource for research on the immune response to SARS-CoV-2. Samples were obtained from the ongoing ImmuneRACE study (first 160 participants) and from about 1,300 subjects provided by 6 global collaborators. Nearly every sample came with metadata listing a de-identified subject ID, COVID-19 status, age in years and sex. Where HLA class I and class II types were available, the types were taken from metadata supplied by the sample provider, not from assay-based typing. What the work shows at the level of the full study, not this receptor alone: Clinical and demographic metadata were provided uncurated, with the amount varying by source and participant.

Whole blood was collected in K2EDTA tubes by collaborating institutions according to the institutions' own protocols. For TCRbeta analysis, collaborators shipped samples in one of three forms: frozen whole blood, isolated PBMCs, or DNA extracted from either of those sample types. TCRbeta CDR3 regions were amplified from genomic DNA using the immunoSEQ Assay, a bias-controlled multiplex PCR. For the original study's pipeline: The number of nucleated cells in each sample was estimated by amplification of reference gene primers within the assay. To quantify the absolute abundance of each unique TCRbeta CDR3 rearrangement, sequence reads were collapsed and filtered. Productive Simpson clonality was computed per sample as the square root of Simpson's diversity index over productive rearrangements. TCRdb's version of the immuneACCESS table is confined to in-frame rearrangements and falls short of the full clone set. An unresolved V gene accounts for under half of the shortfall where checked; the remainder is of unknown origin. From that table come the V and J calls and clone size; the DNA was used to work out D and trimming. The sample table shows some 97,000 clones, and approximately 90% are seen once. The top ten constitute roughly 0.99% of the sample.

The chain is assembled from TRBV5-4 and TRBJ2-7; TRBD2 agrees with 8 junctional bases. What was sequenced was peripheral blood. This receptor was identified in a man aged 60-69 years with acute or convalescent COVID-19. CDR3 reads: CASSFLAGHEQYF. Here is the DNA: TGTGCCAGCAGCTTTCTAGCGGGCCACGAGCAGTACTTC.